One T cell receptor (beta chain) is described in this entry. Its antigen is undetermined. This specimen comes from a study of cytomegalovirus exposure and HLA in healthy donors. Study at large: Early release data held some 80 million unique TCRs from HLA-typed donors.

The PCR contained 60 Vbeta and 13 Jbeta primers. The assay was immunoSEQ multiplex PCR, and TCRdb's table has in-frame clones only and misses some. In the table there are approximately 140,000 clones, around 90% of which are singletons. In germline, CDR1 is LNHDA, CDR2 SQIVND (reference sequence). Trimming cost V 4 bases and J 5 bases; bases outside gene matches: 9. The CDR3 consists of 15 residues. Study outcomes and limitations: Most observed TCR sequences were rare, whereas some public TCRs were detected in many donors. For most TCR beta V segments, an earlier analysis put the productive rate at about 87% or about 30% of the time. Common viral pathogens were later found to be apparently linked to several of the most significant clusters.

The rearrangement links TRBV19 to TRBJ2-5, with TRBD1 matching over 8 bases. The TCR sequence derives from a woman in her 40s in good health and CMV-seronegative. Sequenced sample: PBMCs. Here the CDR3 reads CASSRDPTGVETQYF. As DNA, the CDR3 is TGTGCCAGTAGTAGGGACCCGACAGGGGTCGAGACCCAGTACTTC.